One sample yielded the 9 T cell receptor beta chains listed below, sequenced in a study of cytomegalovirus exposure and HLA in healthy donors. Primers: 60 Vbeta forward and 13 Jbeta reverse. Libraries were prepared by immunoSEQ multiplex PCR; TCRdb keeps only in-frame clonotypes and omits some of them. The data contain about 98,000 clones, roughly 76% of them singletons. What was sequenced was PBMCs. The receptor source for this set is a female donor in good health and CMV-seronegative.

This chain joins TRBV4-2 and TRBJ1-2, with unresolved D. CDR1 and CDR2 (germline): LGHNA, YNFKEQ. This CDR3 comprises 16 residues. Trimming removed 0 bases from V and 2 bases from J, with 13 bases in between. This CDR3 reads CASSQDRRAGNYGYTF. The DNA for the CDR3 is TGTGCCAGCAGCCAAGATCGGAGGGCGGGGAACTATGGCTACACCTTC.

The V gene is TRBV4-3, the J gene TRBJ1-1; perhaps TRBD1 as D (5 bases). The CDR3 extends over 14 amino acids. In germline, CDR1 is LGHNA, CDR2 YSLEER. Trimming pared 1 base from V and 6 bases from J, leaving 12 bases between. In nucleotides, the CDR3 is TGCGCCAGCAGCCAAGTCCAGGGAGGACCTGAAGCTTTCTTT. It is translated as CASSQVQGGPEAFF.

This chain links TRBV7-9 with TRBJ2-7; D is ambiguous. The CDR3 runs 13 residues. Trimming stripped 2 bases from V and 6 bases from J, with 11 bases between. Germline V CDR1 and CDR2: SEHNR, FQNEAQ (reference sequence). CDR3 protein: CASSLSSLGEQYF. CDR3 bases: TGTGCCAGCAGCTTAAGTTCTCTCGGCGAGCAGTACTTC.

The chain employs TRBV29-1 and TRBJ1-1; 9 bases are shared with TRBD1. Losses at the gene ends were 4 bases for V and 4 bases for J; bases not matched to a gene: 7. The CDR3 is made up of 14 amino acids. Germline lookup yields CDR1 SQVTM and CDR2 ANQGSEA. CDR3 sequence: CSVVMGTGSTEAFF. CDR3 DNA sequence: TGCAGCGTTGTAATGGGGACAGGGAGCACTGAAGCTTTCTTT.

J is TRBJ2-2 and V is TRBV4-1, with D perhaps TRBD1 (5 bases). The CDR3 extends over 15 amino acids. CDR1 and CDR2 from the germline V gene are MGHRA and YSYEKL. Trimming took off 2 bases at V and 0 bases at J, with 7 bases between the two ends. The CDR3 nucleotides are TGCGCCAGCAGCCAACAGACAGCGAACACCGGGGAGCTGTTTTTT. Its translation: CASSQQTANTGELFF.

The chain couples TRBV10-2 to TRBJ2-7; 7 positions match TRBD2. V was pared by 0 bases and J by 4 bases, with 6 bases of the junction left unmatched. Germline V gene lookup returns CDR1 WSHSY and CDR2 SAAADI. CDR3 length: 15 residues. CDR3 protein: CASSESVGGEYEQYF. The CDR3 bases are TGCGCCAGCAGTGAGTCGGTGGGGGGGGAGTACGAGCAGTACTTC.

The rearrangement uses TRBV4-3 and TRBJ1-1; 7 bases agree with TRBD1. This CDR3 region has 15 residues. V lost 5 bases, J lost 9 bases, and 15 bases stayed unmatched. Germline loops: CDR1 LGHNA, CDR2 YSLEER. CDR3 in amino acids: CASSEGQTPSNKAFF. The CDR3 DNA reads TGCGCCAGCAGCGAGGGACAGACACCCAGCAATAAAGCTTTCTTT.

This chain connects TRBV28 to TRBJ1-5; 8 positions agree with TRBD1. Germline loops: CDR1 MDHEN, CDR2 SYDVKM. The CDR3 is 14 amino acids. J lost 4 bases, V lost 6 bases, and 5 bases had no gene match. Here the CDR3 reads CASSNRGSNQPQHF. CDR3 nucleotide sequence: TGTGCCAGCAGCAACAGGGGGTCTAATCAGCCCCAGCATTTT.

The rearrangement links TRBV29-1 to TRBJ2-3; no firm D call. The V and J ends lost 0 bases and 0 bases respectively, with 10 bases between them. CDR1 is SQVTM, CDR2 ANQGSEA, per germline. The CDR3 has 15 residues. The CDR3 here is CSVEDRGSSTDTQYF. The CDR3 DNA sequence: TGCAGCGTTGAAGATCGCGGCTCTAGCACAGATACGCAGTATTTT.